The T cell receptor beta chain described here comes from a study of cytomegalovirus exposure and HLA in healthy donors (dated by TCRdb to about 2017). For context, the study as a whole: A later analysis indicated that the 120 or so validation repertoires were generated on the platform also employed for the roughly 730 repertoires of the first cohort. The study combined high-throughput TCR immunosequencing, statistical association of individual TCRs with disease status, and machine learning to predict cytomegalovirus infection status. In addition to the first cohort of 650 to 750 subjects, a separate validation cohort of 120 different subjects was used. The study was designed to test whether signatures of past pathogen exposure could be identified by cataloging public T cell receptors.

Donors formed part of the validation cohort, which comprised some 120 subjects and was distinct from the first cohort of under 850 subjects. Worth noting for this clone: Its antigen remains undetermined. Base qualities are not recorded, but no much larger clone differs from it by a single base.

Trimming accounts for 4 bases at V and 0 bases at J, while the number of junction bases matched to no gene is 9. The CDR3 goes from the cysteine to the phenylalanine over 16 residues. Kept here is only the CDR3 DNA, which spans 48 bases and is read in frame from base 1. CDR1 and CDR2 were assigned from the germline V gene as SGHRS and YFSETQ. Libraries were built with the immunoSEQ multiplex PCR assay. Per the source publication's procedure: A statistical classification framework was built for diagnosing cytomegalovirus status from the catalog of TCR beta chain sequences. TCRdb stores this immuneACCESS table with in-frame sequences only. Part of the clones is absent; in the studies checked, under half of the shortfall reflects unresolved V genes, and no reason is known for the rest. Clonal size and the V and J genes are those of that table, whereas D and trimming came from the DNA. This sample comprises about 74,000 clones, about 94% of them detected only once. Of the sample, around 1.5% falls within the top ten clones.

The study at large found these results: It was suggested by the authors that the approach could potentially be generalized to other disease states and immunological phenotypes. A later analysis lacked HLA typing for the validation cohort, so it scored co-occurrence in that cohort across all 110 or so repertoires. The study gave a list of 150 to 200 TCR beta chains associated with cytomegalovirus. In vitro tests confirmed that three of the cytomegalovirus-associated TCR beta chains recognize cytomegalovirus antigens. Most TCR sequences were observed very rarely across donors, whereas some public TCRs were present in many individuals. Cytomegalovirus status was reported to be diagnosed by the classifier with high specificity and sensitivity in both the original and validation cohorts. Subsequent analysis determined that TCRs grouped into clusters in the first cohort also showed a tendency toward co-occurrence across the roughly 120 validation repertoires, and 85% to 95% of cluster scores exceeded 0.

The sequence was obtained from a man between 18 and 29 years old in good health and CMV-seropositive. Source material: PBMCs. Here the chain combines TRBV5-1 and TRBJ1-1, and TRBD1 matches 7 of the central bases. The nucleotide sequence is TGCGCCAGCAGCCAAATATCGACAGGGATGAACACTGAAGCTTTCTTT. Its protein reads: CASSQISTGMNTEAFF.